Listed below are T cell receptor beta chains from one sample, sequenced in a study of T cell repertoires and leukemia-associated antigens. Each CDR3 protein is one row after TCRdb ran MiXCR on the 5' RACE reads. The data show 10,000 to 13,000 distinct CDR3 sequences, 42% seen once. The antigens these receptors bind are not known. The sample taken for sequencing was CD3+ T cells sorted from blood and cultured. These receptors came from a female donor in good health. Each CDR3 is given with its conserved first and last residue. A D gene is named only where the DNA matches it firmly. Clone size is not always given. Where it is, it says once, few, many or a class for expanded clones.

>-|few|TRBV6-5|TRBJ2-2
CASSYPRLNSNTGELFF
TGTGCCAGCAGTTACCCCAGGCTCAATTCGAACACCGGGGAGCTGTTTTTT
>TRBD2|many|TRBV29-1|TRBJ2-7
CSIGGLAGGGTYEQYF
TGCAGCATTGGAGGACTAGCGGGAGGAGGGACCTACGAGCAGTACTTC
>-|-|TRBV28|TRBJ1-5
CATILRAGSNQPQHF
TGTGCCACAATTCTACGGGCTGGTAGCAATCAGCCCCAGCATTTT
>-|-|TRBV11-2|TRBJ2-2
CVSSLEGDPGELFF
TGTGTCAGCAGCTTGGAAGGGGACCCCGGGGAGCTGTTTTTT
>-|few|TRBV3-1|TRBJ2-7
CASSQVFSGSSYEQYF
TGTGCCAGCAGCCAAGTTTTTTCGGGTAGCTCCTACGAGCAGTACTTC
>-|few|TRBV29-1|TRBJ1-1
CSVGGRGNYEAFF
TGCAGCGTTGGAGGCAGAGGTAACTATGAAGCTTTCTTT
>-|-|TRBV20-1|TRBJ2-3
CSARGRLGAERDTQYF
TGCAGTGCTAGAGGGCGTTTGGGAGCTGAGAGGGATACGCAGTATTTT
>-|once|TRBV7-7|TRBJ2-1
CASSRGHGFERFF
TGTGCTAGCAGCCGCGGTCATGGCTTTGAGCGGTTCTTC
>-|once|TRBV20-1|TRBJ2-7
CSAGQAYEQYF
TGCAGTGCTGGACAAGCCTACGAGCAGTACTTC
>TRBD2|many|TRBV4-1|TRBJ2-1
CASSRRTLAGTGNEQFF
TGCGCCAGCAGCCGCCGTACACTAGCGGGGACGGGCAATGAGCAGTTCTTC
>TRBD2|-|TRBV7-2|TRBJ2-1
CASSGLAGLYNEQFF
TGTGCCAGCAGCGGGCTAGCGGGCCTCTACAATGAGCAGTTCTTC
>-|few|TRBV15|TRBJ2-2
CATSPRLNTGELFF
TGTGCCACCAGCCCACGACTCAACACCGGGGAGCTGTTTTTT
>-|medium-sized|TRBV4-1|TRBJ2-7
CASSLWQNRVYEQYF
TGCGCCAGCAGCCTATGGCAAAACCGGGTCTACGAGCAGTACTTC
>-|-|TRBV12-3/TRBV12-4|TRBJ1-5
CTSSLDLLGQIGSNQPQHF
TGTACCAGCAGCTTAGATCTACTTGGACAAATTGGTAGCAATCAGCCCCAGCATTTT
>-|-|TRBV5-1|TRBJ1-4
CVSSVDTNNEKLVF
TGCGTCAGCAGCGTGGACACAAATAATGAAAAACTGGTTTTT
>-|many|TRBV21-1|TRBJ1-2
CASVQPTNYGYTF
TGTGCCAGCGTCCAGCCAACGAACTATGGCTACACCTTC
>-|-|TRBV5-1|TRBJ2-1
CASSFLSLTSYNEQFF
TGCGCCAGCAGCTTCCTTAGCCTCACTTCCTACAATGAGCAGTTCTTC
>-|medium-sized|TRBV7-2|TRBJ2-3
CASSRVADTQYF
TGTGCCAGCAGCCGGGTGGCGGATACGCAGTATTTT
>-|-|TRBV10-3|TRBJ1-2
CAISESDVGLLYGYTF
TGTGCCATCAGTGAGTCAGATGTGGGGCTGCTCTATGGCTACACCTTC
>-|few|TRBV30|TRBJ1-1
CAWIPLGGGDTEAFF
TGTGCCTGGATCCCCCTTGGGGGCGGCGACACTGAAGCTTTCTTT